A few counts support the clone carrying this T cell receptor (beta chain). Its specificity is not known. The germline gives CDR1 MDHEN, CDR2 SYDVKM. Trimming took off 3 bases at V and 4 bases at J, with 16 bases between the two ends. The CDR3 sequence is 15 residues long. These data are taken from a study of T-cell memory formation after mild COVID-19. On the study more broadly: Largely, the TCR clusters proved donor specific. Overall study results and limits: Chiefly within CM and EM were the contracting CD4+ clones; CD8+ ones were within EMRA. From day 15 to 85, contracting clones were balanced between CD4 and CD8, whereas later expanders leaned toward CD4+.

TCRdb processed the 5' RACE reads anew with MiXCR; each CDR3 protein has one entry. In the table there are tens of thousands of distinct CDR3 sequences, around 14% of which are singletons. This TCR was recovered from an adult woman who had mild COVID-19 (a few samples of this study predate the infection). Cell type and time point are not known. The chain uses TRBV28 and TRBJ2-7; D might be TRBD2 (6 bases). Sequencing was done on a sample of PBMCs or a T cell subset sorted from them (not recorded which). The CDR3 sequence is CASSFWREEGYEQYF. For the CDR3, the DNA is TGTGCCAGCAGTTTTTGGAGGGAAGAGGGATACGAGCAGTACTTC.